Below are 26 T cell receptor beta chains sequenced from a single sample in a study of shared clonotypes between healthy human individuals. The naive CD8 subset, CD45RO-negative cells positively selected for CCR7, excluded terminally differentiated effector memory CD45RA+ cells. Method: immunoSEQ multiplex PCR; TCRdb's copy keeps in-frame clones and lacks some. The sample holds 2 million to 2.5 million clones; 85% to 95% are singletons and the top ten take 1.5% to 2%. Sample: naive CD8+ T cells from PBMCs. The receptors shown here come from a man in his late teens or twenties in good health. Some clones in this sample may be carry-over from other donors' samples.

This chain uses TRBV27 with TRBJ1-5; TRBD1 aligns across 9 bases. The trim removed 4 bases at V and 6 bases at J, leaving 10 bases unmatched. The CDR3 runs 16 residues. CDR1 and CDR2 from the germline V gene are MNHEY and SMNVEV (reference sequence). CDR3 in DNA: TGTGCCAGCAGTTCCCGGAACAGGGGGCTAAGTCAGCCCCAGCATTTT. This translates into CASSSRNRGLSQPQHF.

This rearrangement joins TRBV29-1 to TRBJ2-3; D possibly corresponds to TRBD1 (6 bases). The CDR3 sequence is 14 residues long. V gave up 3 bases and J gave up 0 bases, with 10 bases separating them. In germline, CDR1 is SQVTM, CDR2 ANQGSEA. CDR3 loop: CSVEGAGSTDTQYF. In DNA form, the CDR3 reads TGCAGCGTTGAGGGGGCAGGCAGCACAGATACGCAGTATTTT.

Notes on this clone: Other DNA sequences in this sample translate to the same CDR3. V is TRBV28 and J is TRBJ2-7; possible D gene TRBD2, 6 bases. The V end was cut by 8 bases, the J end by 0 bases, with 14 bases between. CDR3 length equals 14 residues. Germline V gives CDR1 MDHEN, CDR2 SYDVKM. CDR3 residues: CASRRDRDSYEQYF. The CDR3, as DNA: TGTGCCAGCCGGCGGGACCGTGACTCCTACGAGCAGTACTTC.

This CDR3 is CASTLGGQLYYSNQPQHF. Written as DNA, the CDR3 is TGTGCCAGCACCCTAGGGGGACAGCTATATTATAGCAATCAGCCCCAGCATTTT. The rearrangement links TRBV28 to TRBJ1-5; 7 bases match TRBD1. V shed 7 bases and J 0 bases; nucleotides not matched to a gene: 15. From germline, CDR1 is MDHEN and CDR2 SYDVKM. The CDR3 contains 18 residues.

V is TRBV7-9 and J is TRBJ2-7; 8 positions match TRBD1. Trimming at V came to 2 bases and at J to 3 bases, leaving 6 bases not matched to a gene. Germline V lookup: CDR1 SEHNR, CDR2 FQNEAQ (reference sequence). CDR3 size: 15 residues. CDR3 nucleotides: TGTGCCAGCAGCTTACCAGGACAGGGTGTCTACGAGCAGTACTTC. It codes for CASSLPGQGVYEQYF. The entire variable domain, with the rest obtained from reference TRBV7-9 and TRBJ2-7, is as follows: DTGVSQNPRHKITKRGQNVTFRCDPISEHNRLYWYRQTLGQGPEFLTYFQNEAQLEKSRLLSDRFSAERPKGSFSTLEIQRTEQGDSAMYLCASSLPGQGVYEQYFGPGTRLTVT.

V and J are TRBV4-1 and TRBJ2-3, with D perhaps matching TRBD2 (6 bases). V lost 3 bases, J lost 2 bases, and 18 bases lay in between. Germline-derived CDR1 and CDR2 are MGHRA and YSYEKL. The CDR3 runs to 17 residues. CDR3 in DNA: TGCGCCAGCAGCCATCTTTCTCCGGGAGACCTCACAGATACGCAGTATTTT. This encodes CASSHLSPGDLTDTQYF.

The chain couples TRBV7-2 to TRBJ1-3, with 8 bases aligning to TRBD1. Germline V CDR1 and CDR2: SGHTA, FQGNSA. This CDR3 has 16 residues. The J segment lost 2 bases and the V segment lost 5 bases, leaving 8 bases of the junction unmatched. The CDR3 sequence: CASSPDRGRTGNTIYF. CDR3 in DNA: TGTGCCAGCAGCCCCGACAGGGGCCGAACTGGAAACACCATATATTTT.

Comment on this clone: Other DNA sequences from this sample encode an identical CDR3 as well. The J gene is TRBJ2-7, the V gene TRBV4-3; TRBD1 matches at 10 bases. The CDR3 is 14 residues long. The V and J ends lost 4 bases and 3 bases, in that order; junction bases with no gene match: 3. Germline V lookup: CDR1 LGHNA, CDR2 YSLEER. As DNA, the CDR3 is TGCGCCAGCAGCCCCGGGACAGGGGACTACGAGCAGTACTTC. Protein sequence: CASSPGTGDYEQYF.

The J gene is TRBJ2-2, the V gene TRBV28; weak D call: TRBD2 (6 bases). The V gene's germline CDR1 is MDHEN and CDR2 SYDVKM. This CDR3 contains 15 residues. V dropped 3 bases and J dropped 3 bases, with 11 bases sitting between them. For the CDR3, the DNA is TGTGCCAGCAGTTTTTCCTTAGCGGACACCGGGGAGCTGTTTTTT. Its protein product is CASSFSLADTGELFF.

This clone has just one count. CDR3 sequence (DNA): TGTGCCAGCAGTTTTCTCGGTCCTACCGGGGAGCTGTTTTTT. Amino acids: CASSFLGPTGELFF. The rearrangement uses TRBV27 and TRBJ2-2, with D uncertain. This CDR3 has 14 residues. V lost 3 bases, J lost 5 bases, and 10 bases lay in between. CDR1 and CDR2 (germline): MNHEY, SMNVEV (reference sequence).

The J gene is TRBJ2-7, the V gene TRBV11-2; D is perhaps TRBD1 or TRBD2 (5 bases each). The CDR3 contains 14 residues. The V gene's germline CDR1 is SGHAT and CDR2 FQNNGV. V dropped 5 bases and J dropped 2 bases, with 13 bases sitting between them. This CDR3 is CASSLGTATYEQYF. The CDR3 DNA is TGTGCCAGCAGCCTCGGGACGGCTACCTACGAGCAGTACTTC.

The V and J genes are TRBV2 and TRBJ2-7, with D tentatively TRBD1 or TRBD2 (5 bases each). Germline V gene lookup returns CDR1 SNHLY and CDR2 FYNNEI. The V end lost 6 bases, the J end lost 1 base, and 16 bases lay between the germline ends. This CDR3 spans 15 amino acids. DNA of the CDR3: TGTGCCAGCAGCCCCGGGGCAGGGTGGTCCTACGAGCAGTACTTC. This encodes CASSPGAGWSYEQYF.

The chain couples TRBV5-1 to TRBJ2-7, with TRBD1 as a possible D gene (5 bases). Germline values: CDR1 SGHRS, CDR2 YFSETQ. The CDR3 runs 15 residues. Trimming took 0 bases from V and 4 from J, leaving 14 bases between them. CDR3 region: CASSLGPGHLYEQYF. The CDR3 DNA is TGCGCCAGCAGCTTGGGTCCCGGACACCTGTACGAGCAGTACTTC.

The chain links TRBV5-1 to TRBJ2-7, with 9 bases identical to TRBD1. This CDR3 comprises 17 residues. From germline, CDR1 is SGHRS and CDR2 YFSETQ. Germline trimming cut 4 bases from V and 0 bases from J; bases unmatched to any gene: 11. As DNA, the CDR3 is TGCGCCAGCAGCCTCCCCGTGGGACAGGGTAGCTCCTACGAGCAGTACTTC. It specifies CASSLPVGQGSSYEQYF.

This chain uses TRBV27 with TRBJ1-2, with 9 bases fitting TRBD1. The CDR3 runs 16 residues. V was clipped by 5 bases and J by 0 bases; unmatched bases: 7. Germline V gene data show CDR1 as MNHEY and CDR2 as SMNVEV (reference sequence). The CDR3 DNA reads as TGTGCCAGCAGTCGGGACAGGGACGTCGCTAACTATGGCTACACCTTC. Encoded protein: CASSRDRDVANYGYTF.

The genes are TRBV4-2 and TRBJ2-7; 11 bases line up with TRBD2. Germline CDR1 reads LGHNA; CDR2 reads YNFKEQ. The V gene end was trimmed by 3 bases and the J gene end by 0 bases; junction bases not matched to a gene: 4. The CDR3 has 16 residues. This CDR3 is CASSQGTSGSSYEQYF. DNA of the CDR3: TGTGCCAGCAGCCAGGGAACTAGCGGGAGCTCCTACGAGCAGTACTTC.

The chain couples TRBV9 to TRBJ2-6, with 7 bases identical to TRBD1. The CDR3 sequence is 19 residues long. Germline lookup yields CDR1 SGDLS and CDR2 YYNGEE. V trimming: 4 bases; J trimming: 2 bases; junction bases outside the gene matches: 15. Written as DNA, the CDR3 is TGTGCCAGCAGCCCCCGACAGGGTAAGGCTGAGGCTGGGGCCAACGTCCTGACTTTC. It translates to CASSPRQGKAEAGANVLTF.

The rearrangement uses TRBV6-1 and TRBJ2-7; D not certain. This CDR3 is built from 12 residues. Germline V gene data show CDR1 as MNHNS and CDR2 as SASEGT. Trimming left V 2 bases short and J 6 bases short, with 8 bases between. The CDR3 nucleotides are TGTGCCAGCAGTGAATCGCCGGGCGAGCAGTACTTC. It encodes CASSESPGEQYF.

With respect to this clone: The same CDR3 also results from other DNA sequences found in this sample. The rearrangement joins TRBV27 to TRBJ1-1; 7 bases are a match to TRBD1. Germline V gives CDR1 MNHEY, CDR2 SMNVEV (reference sequence). The CDR3 has 16 residues. After removal of 3 bases from V and 2 bases from J, the junction contained 9 bases not matched to a gene. The CDR3 region has the DNA TGTGCCAGCAGTTTGAGCGCGGGGACAGCCAACACTGAAGCTTTCTTT. Residues: CASSLSAGTANTEAFF.

The chain employs TRBV30 and TRBJ2-7; either TRBD1 or TRBD2 may fit D (5 bases each). The CDR3 loop spans 13 amino acids. In germline, CDR1 is GTSNPN, CDR2 SVGIG (reference sequence). V dropped 1 base and J dropped 4 bases, with 11 bases sitting between them. The chain's CDR3 is CAWSAGWEYEQYF. The CDR3 DNA sequence: TGTGCCTGGAGTGCAGGGTGGGAGTACGAGCAGTACTTC.

This chain uses TRBV9 with TRBJ1-4, with a weak D call TRBD1 (6 bases). This CDR3 has 15 amino acids. Trimming cost V 0 bases and J 4 bases, with 10 bases left between them. Germline lookup yields CDR1 SGDLS and CDR2 YYNGEE. The CDR3 is CASSVAYRDNEKLFF. CDR3 coding DNA: TGTGCCAGCAGCGTAGCCTACAGGGATAATGAAAAACTGTTTTTT.

CDR3 coding DNA: TGTGCCAGCACCCCTCCCGGGAGCATAGGTTACGAGCAGTACTTC. Amino acid sequence: CASTPPGSIGYEQYF. This chain connects TRBV6-1 to TRBJ2-7; possibly TRBD2 for D (6 bases). CDR3 size: 15 residues. Germline V gene data show CDR1 as MNHNS and CDR2 as SASEGT. Trimming stripped 7 bases from V and 4 bases from J, with 20 bases between.

The rearrangement links TRBV2 to TRBJ2-2; a weak D match, TRBD2 (5 bases). The CDR3 extends over 15 amino acids. Germline V gene data show CDR1 as SNHLY and CDR2 as FYNNEI. The germline V and J ends were trimmed by 7 bases and 4 bases, with 16 bases remaining between them. CDR3 coding DNA: TGTGCCAGCAAAGGTCTCTTAGAGGGCACCGGGGAGCTGTTTTTT. Translated: CASKGLLEGTGELFF.

This sequence joins TRBV4-1 and TRBJ2-3, with D tentatively TRBD2 (6 bases). Germline CDR1 and CDR2: MGHRA and YSYEKL. V gave up 4 bases and J gave up 0 bases, with 14 bases separating them. The CDR3 runs 16 residues. Here the CDR3 DNA reads TGCGCCAGCAGCCCGAGTTTCGGGACTAGCACAGATACGCAGTATTTT. This translates into CASSPSFGTSTDTQYF.

This clone has only one observation. The V gene is TRBV4-1, the J gene TRBJ2-7; D is unclear. This CDR3 has 13 amino acids. Germline-derived CDR1 and CDR2 are MGHRA and YSYEKL. Trimming stripped 1 base from V and 2 bases from J, with 6 bases between. The CDR3 is CASSQGSAYEQYF. CDR3 coding DNA: TGCGCCAGCAGCCAAGGAAGTGCCTACGAGCAGTACTTC.

The chain has TRBV19 and TRBJ2-7; 8 bases fit TRBD2. The CDR3 totals 14 residues. Germline CDR1 reads LNHDA; CDR2 reads SQIVND (reference sequence). J was trimmed by 4 bases and V by 3 bases; bases with no gene match: 5. CDR3 nucleotides: TGTGCCAGTAGTATCAACGGGAGGGTGTACGAGCAGTACTTC. It encodes CASSINGRVYEQYF.